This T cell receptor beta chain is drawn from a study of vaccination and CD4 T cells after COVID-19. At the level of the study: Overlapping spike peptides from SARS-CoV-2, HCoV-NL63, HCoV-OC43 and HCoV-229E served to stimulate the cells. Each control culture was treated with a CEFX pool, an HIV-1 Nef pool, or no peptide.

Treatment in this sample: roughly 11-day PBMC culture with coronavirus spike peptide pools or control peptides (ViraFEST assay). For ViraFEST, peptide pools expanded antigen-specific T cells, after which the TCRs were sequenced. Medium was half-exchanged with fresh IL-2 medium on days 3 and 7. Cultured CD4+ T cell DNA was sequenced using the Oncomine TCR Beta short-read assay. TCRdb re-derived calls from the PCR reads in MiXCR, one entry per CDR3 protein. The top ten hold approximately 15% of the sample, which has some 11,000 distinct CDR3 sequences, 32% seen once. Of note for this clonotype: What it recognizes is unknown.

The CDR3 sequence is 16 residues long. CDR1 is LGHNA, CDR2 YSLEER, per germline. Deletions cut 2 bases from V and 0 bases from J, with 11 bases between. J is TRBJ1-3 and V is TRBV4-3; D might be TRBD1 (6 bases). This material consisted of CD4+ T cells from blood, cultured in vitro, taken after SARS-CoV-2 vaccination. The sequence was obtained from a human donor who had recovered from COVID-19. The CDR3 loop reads CASSQTTGHSGNTIYF. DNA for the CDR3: TGCGCCAGCAGCCAAACGACAGGACACTCTGGAAACACCATATATTTT.